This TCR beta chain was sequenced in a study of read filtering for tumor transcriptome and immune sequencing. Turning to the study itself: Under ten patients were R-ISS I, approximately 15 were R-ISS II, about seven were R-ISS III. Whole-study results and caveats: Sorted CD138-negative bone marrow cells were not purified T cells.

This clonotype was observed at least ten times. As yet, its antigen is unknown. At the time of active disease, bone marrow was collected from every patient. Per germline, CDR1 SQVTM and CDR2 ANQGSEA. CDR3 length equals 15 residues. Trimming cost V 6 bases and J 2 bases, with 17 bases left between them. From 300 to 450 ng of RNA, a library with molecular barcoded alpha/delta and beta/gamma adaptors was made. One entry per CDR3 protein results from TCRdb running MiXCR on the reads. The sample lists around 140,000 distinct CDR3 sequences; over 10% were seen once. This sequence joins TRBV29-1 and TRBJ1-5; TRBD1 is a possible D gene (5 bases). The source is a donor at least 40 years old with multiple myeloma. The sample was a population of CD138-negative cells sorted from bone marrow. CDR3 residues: CSVTGASSGNQPQHF. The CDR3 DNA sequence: TGCAGCGTAACCGGGGCGAGCAGCGGCAATCAGCCCCAGCATTTT. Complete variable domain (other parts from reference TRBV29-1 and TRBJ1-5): SAVISQKPSRDICQRGTSLTIQCQVDSQVTMMFWYRQQPGQSLTLIATANQGSEATYESGFVIDKFPISRPNLTFSTLTVSNMSPEDSSIYLCSVTGASSGNQPQHFGDGTRLSIL.